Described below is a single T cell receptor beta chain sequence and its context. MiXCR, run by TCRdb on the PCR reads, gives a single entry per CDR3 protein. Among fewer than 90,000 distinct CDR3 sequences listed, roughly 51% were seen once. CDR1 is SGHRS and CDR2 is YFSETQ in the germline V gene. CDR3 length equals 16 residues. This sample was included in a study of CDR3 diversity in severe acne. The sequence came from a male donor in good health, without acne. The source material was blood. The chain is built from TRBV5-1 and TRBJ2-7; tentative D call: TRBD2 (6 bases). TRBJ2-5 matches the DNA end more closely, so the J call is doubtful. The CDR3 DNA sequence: TGCGCCAGCAGCTTGCCGGGAGTGTTGTCTGGGGAGACCCAGTACTTC. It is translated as CASSLPGVLSGETQYF.